This entry is about one T cell receptor (beta chain). The sample originates from a study of blood T cell repertoires in COVID-19. Background on the study: Samples came from the United States, Italy and Spain, spanning acute and convalescent COVID-19.

The CDR3 length is 15 residues. Germline V gives CDR1 MDHEN, CDR2 SYDVKM. V was trimmed by 8 bases and J by 6 bases, leaving 20 bases between them. In the source study's methods: Amplified reference gene primers provided the basis for estimating nucleated cell counts. The method was immunoSEQ multiplex PCR; TCRdb's version includes in-frame clones alone and lacks a portion of them. V, J and clone size were drawn from that table, and D and trimming were deduced from the DNA. The sample consists of tens of thousands of clones, roughly 89% of them appearing once. The chain employs TRBV28 and TRBJ2-1; perhaps TRBD2 as D (6 bases). This sequence originates from a man aged 30-40 years with acute or convalescent COVID-19. What was sequenced was peripheral blood. As DNA, the CDR3 is TGTGCCAGCTTGGCCGGGACTTCCATCAGCAATGAGCAGTTCTTC. It encodes CASLAGTSISNEQFF.